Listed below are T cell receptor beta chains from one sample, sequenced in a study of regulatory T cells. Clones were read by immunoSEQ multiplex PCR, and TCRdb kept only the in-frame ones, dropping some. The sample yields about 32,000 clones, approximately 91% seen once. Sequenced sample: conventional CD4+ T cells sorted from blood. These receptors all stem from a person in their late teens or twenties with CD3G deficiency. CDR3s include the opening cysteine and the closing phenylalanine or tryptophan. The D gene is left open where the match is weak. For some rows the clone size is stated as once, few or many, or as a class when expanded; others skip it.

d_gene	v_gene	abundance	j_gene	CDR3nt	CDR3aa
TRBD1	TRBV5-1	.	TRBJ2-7	TGCGCCAGCAGCTTGGGAGCCGGGACAGGGGCCTACGAGCAGTACTTC	CASSLGAGTGAYEQYF
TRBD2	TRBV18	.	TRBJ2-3	TGTGCCAGCTCACCTACTAGCGGGGACACAGATACGCAGTATTTT	CASSPTSGDTDTQYF
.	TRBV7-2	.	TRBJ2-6	TGTGCCAGCAGCTTAGGGGCAGTTCGCTCTGGGGCCAACGTCCTGACTTTC	CASSLGAVRSGANVLTF
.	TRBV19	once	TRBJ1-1	TGTGCCAGTAGGATGGAGGGATCGGGCGCTGAAGCTTTCTTT	CASRMEGSGAEAFF
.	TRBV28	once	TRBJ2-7	TGTGCCAGCAGTTCCAGGGTTTCCGAGCAGTACTTC	CASSSRVSEQYF
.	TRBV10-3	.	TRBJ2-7	TGTGCCATCAGTGAGTCGTCTTGGAGTGGGCAGTACTTC	CAISESSWSGQYF
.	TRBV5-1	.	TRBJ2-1	TGCGCCAGCAGCCATAACACCGGAGGGTACAATGAGCAGTTCTTC	CASSHNTGGYNEQFF
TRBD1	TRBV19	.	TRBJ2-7	TGTGCCAGTAGTATAGATGGGACAGGGGCTTCCTACGAGCAGTACTTC	CASSIDGTGASYEQYF
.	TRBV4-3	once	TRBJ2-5	TGCGCCAGCAGCCAAGGCTTTCCCGGGGAGACCCAGTACTTC	CASSQGFPGETQYF
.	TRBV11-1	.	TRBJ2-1	TGTGCCAGCAGCCCGGGATGGGGCGGGACTGAGCAGTTCTTC	CASSPGWGGTEQFF
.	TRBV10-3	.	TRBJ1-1	TGTGCCATCAGTGAGTCTAACAGGCTCCAGGGAGGAAACACTGAAGCTTTCTTT	CAISESNRLQGGNTEAFF
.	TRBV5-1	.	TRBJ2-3	TGCGCCAGCGGCGAAGGGGGAAGCACAGATACGCAGTATTTT	CASGEGGSTDTQYF
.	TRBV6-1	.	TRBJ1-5	TGTGCCAGCAGTACCAAGGGCCAGCCCCAGCATTTT	CASSTKGQPQHF
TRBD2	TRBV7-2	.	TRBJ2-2	TGTGCCAGCAGCTTAGTCATCCGTCGAGCGGGAGGGAAAACCGGGGAGCTGTTTTTT	CASSLVIRRAGGKTGELFF
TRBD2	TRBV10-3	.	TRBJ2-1	TGTGCCATCAGTGGGGTGGCGGGGGGCGAGCAGTTCTTC	CAISGVAGGEQFF
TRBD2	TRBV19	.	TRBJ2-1	TGTGCCAGTGCTAGCGGGCTGTACAATGAGCAGTTCTTC	CASASGLYNEQFF
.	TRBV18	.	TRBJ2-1	TGTGCCAGCTCTCGGGTCCGGGGTGAGCAGTTCTTC	CASSRVRGEQFF
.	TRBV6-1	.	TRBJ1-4	TGTGCCAGCAGTCCCGTGAGCCGCTCGGAAAAACTGTTTTTT	CASSPVSRSEKLFF
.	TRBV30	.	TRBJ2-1	TGTGCCTGGAACTCACGCACGGGTGAGCAGTTCTTC	CAWNSRTGEQFF
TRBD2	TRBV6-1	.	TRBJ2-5	TGTGCCAGCAGTGAAGTCCCGGGACTAGCGGGGGGCGGGACCCAGTACTTC	CASSEVPGLAGGGTQYF
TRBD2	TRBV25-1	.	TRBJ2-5	TGTGCCAGCAGTGCTGGGACTAGCGGGAGGGCCGGTCAAGAGACCCAGTACTTC	CASSAGTSGRAGQETQYF
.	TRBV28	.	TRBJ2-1	TGTGCCAGCAGTTTAATCCGTAGCTCCTACAATGAGCAGTTCTTC	CASSLIRSSYNEQFF
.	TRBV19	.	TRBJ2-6	TGTGCCAGTAGTCCACGAACCTCTGGGGCCAACGTCCTGACTTTC	CASSPRTSGANVLTF
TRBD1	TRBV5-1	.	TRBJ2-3	TGCGCCAGCAGCCCGTGGGGACAGGGGCCAGTCACAGATACGCAGTATTTT	CASSPWGQGPVTDTQYF